The source of this T cell receptor beta chain is a study of blood T cell repertoires in COVID-19. Study-wide background: The United States, Italy and Spain were the sources of the acute and convalescent COVID-19 samples.

The assay was immunoSEQ multiplex PCR, and TCRdb's table has in-frame clones only and misses some. Here the sample spans 200,000 to 250,000 clones, approximately 85% being singletons. The germline V and J ends were trimmed by 1 base and 4 bases, with 8 bases remaining between them. The CDR3 extends over 13 amino acids. CDR1 and CDR2 (germline): SGHNT, YYREEE (reference sequence). The specimen was peripheral blood. This clonotype was sampled from a woman aged 70-85 years with COVID-19, enrolled during active disease. The genes are TRBV5-4 and TRBJ2-5; D call uncertain. The CDR3 DNA reads as TGTGCCAGCAGCTTGATCTCGAGAGAGACCCAGTACTTC. Translating gives CASSLISRETQYF.